The present entry profiles one TCR beta chain with its context. Its target is not known. The data are from a study of radiotherapy plus CTLA-4 blockade in lung cancer. Whole-study context: Patients showed objective responses in 15% to 20% of cases and disease control in around 30%.

CDR1 and CDR2 (germline): ENHRY, SYGVKD. This CDR3 spans 14 amino acids. Trimming cost V 5 bases and J 5 bases, with 16 bases left between them. Here immunoSEQ multiplex PCR was the method, and the copy in TCRdb shows in-frame clones only, minus some. The table records 55,000 to 65,000 clones, approximately 76% of them present only once. Study results and caveats: Clones derived from tumor TCRs expanded in blood after radiotherapy plus ipilimumab. Early clone dynamics of blood T cells, plus interferon-beta, reportedly predicted response best.

Lung cancer patients with chemo-refractory metastatic non-small-cell disease were given focal radiation plus CTLA-4 blockade with ipilimumab. The TCR comes from a human donor with non-small cell lung cancer who had a complete response to radiotherapy plus ipilimumab. The source material was peripheral blood, sampled from a patient treated with radiotherapy plus ipilimumab. This sequence joins TRBV10-3 and TRBJ2-7; maybe TRBD2 (5 bases). The CDR3 sequence: CAISKTLFGDEQYF. CDR3 nucleotides: TGTGCCATCAGTAAGACACTCTTCGGGGACGAGCAGTACTTC.